One and the same sample provided the 28 T cell receptor beta chains below, sequenced in a study of blood T cell repertoires in COVID-19. The table came from immunoSEQ multiplex PCR; TCRdb's copy has only in-frame clones and leaves some out. The repertoire consists of approximately 260,000 clones, with roughly 82% occurring once and the leading ten covering 4.9%. Sequenced material: peripheral blood. These receptors were obtained from a woman older than 75 with active or convalescent COVID-19.

Written as DNA, the CDR3 is TGCGCCAGCAGCCTGACAGGGCCGAGCTCCTACGAGCAGTACTTC. Amino acid sequence: CASSLTGPSSYEQYF. This chain joins TRBV5-1 and TRBJ2-7, with 7 bases matching TRBD1. This CDR3 spans 15 amino acids. Germline lookup yields CDR1 SGHRS and CDR2 YFSETQ. V shed 4 bases, J shed 0 bases, and the junction held 7 bases outside the gene matches.

The chain employs TRBV19 and TRBJ1-3; 7 nucleotides agree with TRBD1. Germline lookup yields CDR1 LNHDA and CDR2 SQIVND (reference sequence). The CDR3 contains 15 residues. The DNA of the CDR3 is TGTGCAAGCACACAGGGGCCAAGCTCTGGAAACACCATATATTTT. Translated, it gives CASTQGPSSGNTIYF. The variable domain in full, with the rest retrieved from reference TRBV19 and TRBJ1-3, is DGGITQSPKYLFRKEGQNVTLSCEQNLNHDAMYWYRQDPGQGLRLIYYSQIVNDFQKGDIAEGYSVSREKKESFPLTVTSAQKNPTAFYLCASTQGPSSGNTIYFGEGSWLTVV.

The chain has TRBV7-6 and TRBJ1-6; 9 bases are a match to TRBD1. V lost 10 bases and J lost 7; bases outside the gene matches: 5. Germline V gives CDR1 SGHVS, CDR2 FNYEAQ. The CDR3 totals 13 residues. Here the CDR3 reads CATRTGANSPLHF. In DNA form, the CDR3 reads TGTGCCACCAGGACAGGGGCAAATTCACCCCTCCACTTT.

The V gene is TRBV7-9, the J gene TRBJ2-7, with D possibly TRBD2 on 5 matching bases. The V end lost 5 bases, the J end lost 0 bases, and 14 bases lay between the germline ends. This CDR3 comprises 15 residues. Germline CDR1 SEHNR, CDR2 FQNEAQ (reference sequence). CDR3 region: CASSPLPGNSYEQYF. In nucleotides, the CDR3 is TGTGCCAGCAGCCCTCTCCCCGGGAACTCCTACGAGCAGTACTTC. The full variable domain, in which reference TRBV7-9 and TRBJ2-7 provide the parts outside the CDR3, is DTGVSQNPRHKITKRGQNVTFRCDPISEHNRLYWYRQTLGQGPEFLTYFQNEAQLEKSRLLSDRFSAERPKGSFSTLEIQRTEQGDSAMYLCASSPLPGNSYEQYFGPGTRLTVT.

The genes are TRBV3-1 (or the pseudogene TRBV3-2) and TRBJ2-7, with 7 bases aligning to TRBD2. The CDR3 spans 15 residues. V trimming: 1 base; J trimming: 4 bases; junction bases outside the gene matches: 7. Germline lookup yields CDR1 LGHDT and CDR2 YNNKEL (reference sequence). The CDR3 DNA reads as TGTGCCAGCAGCCAAGGGGGAGGGAGGAGGTACGAGCAGTACTTC. This sequence encodes CASSQGGGRRYEQYF.

In the case of this clone: This same CDR3 is encoded by further DNA sequences in the sample. This chain joins TRBV5-1 and TRBJ1-2; 10 bases line up with TRBD1. Germline loops: CDR1 SGHRS, CDR2 YFSETQ. This CDR3 has 13 residues. The J segment lost 8 bases and the V segment lost 3 bases, leaving 4 bases of the junction unmatched. As DNA, the CDR3 is TGCGCCAGCAGCTCGGGGACAGGGGACGGCTACACCTTC. Encoded protein: CASSSGTGDGYTF.

This clone has only one observation. The chain links TRBV2 to TRBJ1-6; D gene unclear. V was shortened by 7 bases and J by 8 bases, with 9 bases between the two germline ends. This CDR3 spans 12 amino acids. The germline CDR1 and CDR2 sequences are SNHLY and FYNNEI. The CDR3 here is CASTSSDSPLHF. CDR3 sequence (DNA): TGTGCCAGCACATCGAGTGATTCACCCCTCCACTTT.

The chain carries TRBV18 and TRBJ1-2, with D possibly matching TRBD1 (5 bases). Trimming took 6 bases from V and 2 from J, leaving 13 bases between them. CDR3 size: 14 residues. The V gene's germline CDR1 is KGHSH and CDR2 LQKENI. CDR3 residues: CASSPGHGNYGYTF. CDR3 nucleotides: TGTGCCAGCTCTCCCGGACATGGCAACTATGGCTACACCTTC.

The genes are TRBV12-3 or TRBV12-4 and TRBJ1-5; no clear D gene. Trimming cost V 3 bases and J 2 bases, with 5 bases left between them. CDR3 size: 13 residues. The CDR3 loop is CASSFGGNQPQHF. In DNA, the CDR3 is TGTGCCAGCAGTTTTGGAGGCAATCAGCCCCAGCATTTT.

V is TRBV7-2 and J is TRBJ1-5; 7 bases match TRBD1. This CDR3 contains 13 residues. Per germline, CDR1 SGHTA and CDR2 FQGNSA. With 5 bases clipped from V and 7 bases from J, the junction kept 5 bases outside the gene matches. The CDR3 region has the DNA TGTGCCAGCAGCCCCAGGGGGGTCCAGCCCCAGCATTTT. This encodes CASSPRGVQPQHF.

This sequence joins TRBV3-1 (or the pseudogene TRBV3-2) and TRBJ2-7, with TRBD2 identical over 14 bases. The CDR3 is made up of 16 amino acids. Trimming removed 4 bases from V and 1 base from J; junction bases left unmatched: 3. Germline V gene lookup returns CDR1 LGHDT and CDR2 YNNKEL (reference sequence). CDR3 residues: CASSPGLAGGSYEQYF. CDR3 nucleotide sequence: TGTGCCAGCAGCCCTGGACTAGCGGGGGGTTCCTACGAGCAGTACTTC.

The CDR3 loop is CASSLAGPGNQPQHF. The CDR3 DNA follows: TGTGCCAGCAGCTTAGCTGGGCCAGGGAATCAGCCCCAGCATTTT. This sequence joins TRBV7-6 and TRBJ1-5; TRBD1 is a possible D gene (5 bases). The germline V gene has CDR1 SGHVS and CDR2 FNYEAQ. Trimming cost V 0 bases and J 4 bases, with 10 bases left between them. The length of the CDR3 is 15 residues.

V and J are TRBV6-5 and TRBJ2-1, with 10 nucleotides matching TRBD1. Germline values: CDR1 MNHEY, CDR2 SVGAGI. The CDR3 extends over 15 amino acids. V trimming: 1 base; J trimming: 7 bases; junction bases outside the gene matches: 4. CDR3 sequence reads: CASSYWTGGRNEQFF. The CDR3 DNA follows: TGTGCCAGCAGTTACTGGACAGGGGGGAGGAATGAGCAGTTCTTC.

The rearrangement uses TRBV6-1 and TRBJ2-5; D is unresolved. In germline, CDR1 is MNHNS, CDR2 SASEGT. The CDR3 extends over 15 amino acids. Trimming removed 2 bases from V and 2 bases from J, with 12 bases in between. CDR3 DNA sequence: TGTGCCAGCAGTGAATGGGCAAGGCGTCAAGAGACCCAGTACTTC. Translation: CASSEWARRQETQYF.

V is TRBV3-1 (or the pseudogene TRBV3-2) and J is TRBJ2-3; a possible D gene is TRBD2 (5 bases). The germline gives CDR1 LGHDT, CDR2 YNNKEL (reference sequence). The CDR3 runs 16 residues. V gave up 0 bases and J gave up 6 bases, with 16 bases separating them. The CDR3, as DNA: TGTGCCAGCAGCCAAGATAACTGGAGGTACGGGGATACGCAGTATTTT. Translating it yields CASSQDNWRYGDTQYF.

The gene calls are TRBV15 and TRBJ2-7; 13 bases agree with TRBD2. Per germline, CDR1 LNHNV and CDR2 YYDKDF (reference sequence). This CDR3 spans 16 amino acids. V dropped 3 bases and J dropped 3; count of bases not matched to a gene: 5. The CDR3 is CATSRSLAGGYYEQYF. DNA for the CDR3: TGTGCCACCAGCAGGTCACTAGCGGGGGGGTACTACGAGCAGTACTTC.

This chain joins TRBV10-3 and TRBJ2-3, with D maybe TRBD1 (5 bases). Between the trimmed V and J ends, which lost 6 bases and 0 bases, there was a span of 22 bases. The CDR3 loop spans 18 amino acids. CDR1 and CDR2 from the germline V gene are ENHRY and SYGVKD. CDR3 in DNA: TGTGCCATCAGAACCGACAGTATAAGCTTGCCTAGCACAGATACGCAGTATTTT. It is translated as CAIRTDSISLPSTDTQYF.

The gene calls are TRBV18 and TRBJ1-1, with 8 bases matching TRBD1. The CDR3 sequence is 16 residues long. Germline V CDR1 and CDR2: KGHSH, LQKENI. V lost 3 bases to trimming and J lost 1 base; unmatched junction nucleotides: 7. The CDR3 bases are TGTGCCAGCTCACCCAGAGCCGGGACAGGGAACACTGAAGCTTTCTTT. The encoded protein is CASSPRAGTGNTEAFF.

The chain carries TRBV5-1 and TRBJ1-1; D gene ambiguous. CDR1 and CDR2 from the germline V gene are SGHRS and YFSETQ. This CDR3 has 13 amino acids. Trimming took off 4 bases at V and 0 bases at J, with 7 bases between the two ends. The CDR3 DNA reads as TGCGCCAGCAGCGGGCAACTGAACACTGAAGCTTTCTTT. Translated: CASSGQLNTEAFF.

The chain links TRBV2 to TRBJ2-3; 8 bases map to TRBD1. The CDR3 totals 14 residues. Germline assignment: CDR1 SNHLY and CDR2 FYNNEI. With 7 bases clipped from V and 4 bases from J, the junction kept 7 bases outside the gene matches. For the CDR3, the DNA is TGTGCCAGCACCGCTGACAGGGGCCCAGATACGCAGTATTTT. Protein product: CASTADRGPDTQYF.

V gene TRBV2 combines with J gene TRBJ2-5, with 9 bases fitting TRBD2. Germline lookup yields CDR1 SNHLY and CDR2 FYNNEI. CDR3 size: 17 residues. V gave up 2 bases and J gave up 4 bases; unmatched junction bases: 11. The CDR3 spells CASSEFPWAGGRETQYF. CDR3 bases: TGTGCCAGCAGTGAATTTCCCTGGGCGGGAGGGCGAGAGACCCAGTACTTC.

The chain carries TRBV28 and TRBJ2-1; D perhaps matches TRBD2 (5 bases). V gave up 3 bases and J gave up 9 bases, with 18 bases separating them. Germline CDR1 MDHEN, CDR2 SYDVKM. The CDR3 runs 15 residues. Written as DNA, the CDR3 is TGTGCCAGCAGTTTCCTTTTCACCCCTAGCCGTGAGCAGTTCTTC. Amino acid sequence: CASSFLFTPSREQFF.

Relative to its sample, this clone is medium-sized. The CDR3 spells CASSPLGSADTQYF. The CDR3, as DNA: TGTGCCAGCAGCCCCCTTGGGAGTGCCGATACGCAGTATTTT. This chain connects TRBV6-4 to TRBJ2-3; D perhaps matches TRBD2 (5 bases). The CDR3 has 14 residues. Germline CDR1 MRHNA, CDR2 SNTAGT. Trimming took 6 bases from V and 6 from J, leaving 16 bases between them.

This clone was counted between two and nine times. This chain connects TRBV19 to TRBJ1-1; no clear D gene. Deletions cut 5 bases from V and 1 base from J, with 14 bases between. CDR3 length: 15 amino acids. CDR1 LNHDA and CDR2 SQIVND come from the germline V gene (reference sequence). CDR3 in amino acids: CASSPRGVGNTEAFF. In DNA, the CDR3 is TGTGCCAGTAGTCCCCGGGGAGTCGGGAACACTGAAGCTTTCTTT. Variable domain in full (rest from reference TRBV19 and TRBJ1-1): DGGITQSPKYLFRKEGQNVTLSCEQNLNHDAMYWYRQDPGQGLRLIYYSQIVNDFQKGDIAEGYSVSREKKESFPLTVTSAQKNPTAFYLCASSPRGVGNTEAFFGQGTRLTVV.

This clone appeared once. The chain has TRBV29-1 and TRBJ1-5; D call uncertain. Deletions cut 4 bases from V and 0 bases from J, with 7 bases between. CDR1 SQVTM and CDR2 ANQGSEA come from the germline V gene. This CDR3 has 13 residues. This CDR3 reads CSVGYNSNQPQHF. The CDR3 nucleotides are TGCAGCGTTGGGTACAATAGCAATCAGCCCCAGCATTTT.

This clone appeared a few times. This chain connects TRBV4-1 to TRBJ1-1, with D possibly TRBD1 on 6 matching bases. Trimming took 4 bases from V and 5 from J, leaving 14 bases between them. The CDR3 totals 14 residues. Germline CDR1 is MGHRA and CDR2 is YSYEKL. The CDR3 coding sequence is TGCGCCAGCAGCCTCGCGGGGGGCGAAACTGAAGCTTTCTTT. Translating gives CASSLAGGETEAFF.

This sequence joins TRBV30 and TRBJ2-7; D is perhaps TRBD1 (5 bases). The ends were cut back, 0 bases at V and 5 bases at J, with 14 bases in the middle. Germline assignment: CDR1 GTSNPN and CDR2 SVGIG (reference sequence). The CDR3 has 14 amino acids. The CDR3 region is CAWSVGSGYHEQYF. CDR3 in DNA: TGTGCCTGGAGTGTAGGTTCAGGGTACCACGAGCAGTACTTC.

The chain is built from TRBV6-5 and TRBJ1-1; D is unresolved. The CDR3 totals 15 residues. Germline V lookup: CDR1 MNHEY, CDR2 SVGAGI. Trimming cost V 0 bases and J 1 base, with 9 bases left between them. The CDR3 loop reads CASSYSRRPNTEAFF. CDR3 nucleotide sequence: TGTGCCAGCAGTTACTCGAGGAGGCCGAACACTGAAGCTTTCTTT.